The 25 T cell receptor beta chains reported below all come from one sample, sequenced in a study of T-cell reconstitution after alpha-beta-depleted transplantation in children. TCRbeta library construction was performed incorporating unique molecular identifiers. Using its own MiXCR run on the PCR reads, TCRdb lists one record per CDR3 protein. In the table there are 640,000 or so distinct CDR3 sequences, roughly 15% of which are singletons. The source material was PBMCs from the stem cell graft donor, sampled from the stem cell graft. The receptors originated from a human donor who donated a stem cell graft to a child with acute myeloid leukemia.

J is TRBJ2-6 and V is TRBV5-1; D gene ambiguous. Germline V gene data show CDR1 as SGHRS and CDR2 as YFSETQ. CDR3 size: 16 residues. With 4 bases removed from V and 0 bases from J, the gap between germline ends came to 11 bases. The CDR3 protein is CASSPAVASGANVLTF. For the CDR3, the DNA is TGCGCCAGCAGCCCGGCGGTCGCCTCTGGGGCCAACGTCCTGACTTTC.

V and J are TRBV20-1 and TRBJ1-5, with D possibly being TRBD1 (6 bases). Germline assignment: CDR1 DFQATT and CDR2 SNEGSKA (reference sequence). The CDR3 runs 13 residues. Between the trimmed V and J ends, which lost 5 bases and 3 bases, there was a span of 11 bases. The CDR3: CSAETGFNQPQHF. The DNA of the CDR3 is TGCAGTGCTGAAACAGGGTTCAATCAGCCCCAGCATTTT.

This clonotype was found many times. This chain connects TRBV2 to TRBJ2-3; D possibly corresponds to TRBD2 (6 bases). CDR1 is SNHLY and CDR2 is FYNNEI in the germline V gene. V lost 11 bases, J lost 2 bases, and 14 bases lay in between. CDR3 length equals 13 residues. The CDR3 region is CARWGENTDTQYF. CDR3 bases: TGTGCCCGGTGGGGGGAGAACACAGATACGCAGTATTTT. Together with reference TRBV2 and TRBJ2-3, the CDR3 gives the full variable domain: EPEVTQTPSHQVTQMGQEVILRCVPISNHLYFYWYRQILGQKVEFLVSFYNNEISEKSEIFDDQFSVERPDGSNFTLKIRSTKLEDSAMYFCARWGENTDTQYFGPGTRLTVL.

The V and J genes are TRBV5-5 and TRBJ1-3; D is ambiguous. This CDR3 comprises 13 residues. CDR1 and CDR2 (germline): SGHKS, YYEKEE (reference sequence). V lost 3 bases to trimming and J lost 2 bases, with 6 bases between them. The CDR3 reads CASSSYAGNTIYF. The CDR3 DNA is TGTGCCAGCAGCTCTTATGCTGGAAACACCATATATTTT.

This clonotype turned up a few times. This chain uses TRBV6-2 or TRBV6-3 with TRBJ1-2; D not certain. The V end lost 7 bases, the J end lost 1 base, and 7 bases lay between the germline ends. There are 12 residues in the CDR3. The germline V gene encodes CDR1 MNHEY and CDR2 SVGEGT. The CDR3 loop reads CASMRSNYGYTF. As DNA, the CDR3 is TGTGCCAGCATGCGTAGTAACTATGGCTACACCTTC.

The CDR3 sequence is CATSGNSGTLYGYTF. The CDR3 bases are TGTGCCACCAGCGGTAACTCCGGGACACTCTATGGCTACACCTTC. The rearrangement uses TRBV15 and TRBJ1-2, with D possibly matching TRBD1 (6 bases). CDR3 length: 15 amino acids. Germline V gene lookup returns CDR1 LNHNV and CDR2 YYDKDF (reference sequence). V was clipped by 5 bases and J by 4 bases, with 17 bases between them.

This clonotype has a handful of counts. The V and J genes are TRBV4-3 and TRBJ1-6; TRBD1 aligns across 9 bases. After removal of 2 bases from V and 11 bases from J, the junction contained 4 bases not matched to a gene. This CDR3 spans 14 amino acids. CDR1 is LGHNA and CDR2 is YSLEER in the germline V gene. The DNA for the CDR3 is TGCGCCAGCAGCCAAAGGACAGGGGTTACACCCCTCCACTTT. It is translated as CASSQRTGVTPLHF.

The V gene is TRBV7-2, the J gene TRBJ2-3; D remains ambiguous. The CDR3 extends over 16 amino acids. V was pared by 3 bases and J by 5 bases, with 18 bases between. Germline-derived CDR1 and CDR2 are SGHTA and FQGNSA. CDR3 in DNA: TGTGCCAGCAGCTTTTTATTCCTTGGCGATAAAGATACGCAGTATTTT. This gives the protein CASSFLFLGDKDTQYF. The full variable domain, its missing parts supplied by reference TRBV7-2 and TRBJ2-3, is GAGVSQSPSNKVTEKGKDVELRCDPISGHTALYWYRQSLGQGLEFLIYFQGNSAPDKSGLPSDRFSAERTGGSVSTLTIQRTQQEDSAVYLCASSFLFLGDKDTQYFGPGTRLTVL.

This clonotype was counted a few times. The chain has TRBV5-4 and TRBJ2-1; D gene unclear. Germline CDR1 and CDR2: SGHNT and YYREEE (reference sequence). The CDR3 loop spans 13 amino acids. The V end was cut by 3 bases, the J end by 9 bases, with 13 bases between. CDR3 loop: CASSSQRMGEQFF. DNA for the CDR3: TGTGCCAGCAGCTCCCAAAGAATGGGTGAGCAGTTCTTC.

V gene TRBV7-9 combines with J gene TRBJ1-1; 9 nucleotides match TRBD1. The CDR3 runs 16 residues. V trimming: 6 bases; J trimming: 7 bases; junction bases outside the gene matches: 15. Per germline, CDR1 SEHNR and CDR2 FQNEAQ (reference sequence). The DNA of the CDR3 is TGTGCCAGCAGTTCCTCAACCGGGACAGGGTCTAATGAAGCTTTCTTT. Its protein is CASSSSTGTGSNEAFF.

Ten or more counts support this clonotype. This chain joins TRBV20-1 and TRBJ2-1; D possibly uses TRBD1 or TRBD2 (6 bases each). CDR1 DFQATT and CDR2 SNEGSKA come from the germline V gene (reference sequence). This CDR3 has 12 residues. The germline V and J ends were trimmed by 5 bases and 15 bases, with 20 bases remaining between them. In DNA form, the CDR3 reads TGCAGTGCTCTGCGGACCGGGGGCAGGGTGTTCTTC. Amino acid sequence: CSALRTGGRVFF.

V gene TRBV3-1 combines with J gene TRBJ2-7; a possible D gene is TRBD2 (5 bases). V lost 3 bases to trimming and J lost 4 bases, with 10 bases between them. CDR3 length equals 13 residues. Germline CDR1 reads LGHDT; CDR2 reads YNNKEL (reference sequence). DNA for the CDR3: TGTGCCAGCAGCCACACCACGGGGTACGAGCAGTACGTC. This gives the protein CASSHTTGYEQYV.

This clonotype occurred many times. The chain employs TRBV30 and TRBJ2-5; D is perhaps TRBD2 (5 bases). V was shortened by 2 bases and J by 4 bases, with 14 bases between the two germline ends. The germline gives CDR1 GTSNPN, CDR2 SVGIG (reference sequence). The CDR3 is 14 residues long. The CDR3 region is CAWSRDALIETQYF. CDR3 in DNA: TGTGCCTGGAGTCGGGATGCACTTATAGAGACCCAGTACTTC.

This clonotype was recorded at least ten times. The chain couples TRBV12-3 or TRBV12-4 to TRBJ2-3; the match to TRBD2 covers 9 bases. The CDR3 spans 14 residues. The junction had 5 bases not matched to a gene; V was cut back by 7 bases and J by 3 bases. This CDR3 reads CASTIGLATDTQYF. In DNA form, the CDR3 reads TGTGCCAGCACCATCGGACTAGCGACAGATACGCAGTATTTT.

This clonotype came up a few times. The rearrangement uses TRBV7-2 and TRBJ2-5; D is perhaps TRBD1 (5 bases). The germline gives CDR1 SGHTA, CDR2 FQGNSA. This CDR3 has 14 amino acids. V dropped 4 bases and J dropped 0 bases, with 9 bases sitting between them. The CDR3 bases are TGTGCCAGCAGCTCCTGGGGCTACCAAGAGACCCAGTACTTC. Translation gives CASSSWGYQETQYF.

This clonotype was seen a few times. CDR3 amino acids: CSAGGSAVGNQPQHF. CDR3 sequence (DNA): TGCAGTGCCGGGGGCAGCGCGGTCGGCAATCAGCCCCAGCATTTT. The chain links TRBV20-1 to TRBJ1-5; maybe TRBD1 (6 bases). CDR3 length: 15 residues. Germline CDR1 and CDR2: DFQATT and SNEGSKA (reference sequence). Trimming removed 6 bases from V and 2 bases from J, with 17 bases in between.

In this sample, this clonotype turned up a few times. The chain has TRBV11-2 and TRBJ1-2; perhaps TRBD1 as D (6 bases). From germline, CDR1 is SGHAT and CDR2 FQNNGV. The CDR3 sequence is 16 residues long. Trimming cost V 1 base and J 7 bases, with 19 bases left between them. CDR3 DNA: TGTGCCAGCAGCTTAGTCCAGGGGAGAGTATCAGGTGGCTACACCTTC. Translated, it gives CASSLVQGRVSGGYTF.

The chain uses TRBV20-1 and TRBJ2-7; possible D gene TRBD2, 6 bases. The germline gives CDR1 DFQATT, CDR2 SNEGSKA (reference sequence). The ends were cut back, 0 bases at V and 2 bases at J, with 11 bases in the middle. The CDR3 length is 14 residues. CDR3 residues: CSARDVAVTYEQYF. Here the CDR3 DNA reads TGCAGTGCTAGAGATGTAGCGGTTACCTACGAGCAGTACTTC.

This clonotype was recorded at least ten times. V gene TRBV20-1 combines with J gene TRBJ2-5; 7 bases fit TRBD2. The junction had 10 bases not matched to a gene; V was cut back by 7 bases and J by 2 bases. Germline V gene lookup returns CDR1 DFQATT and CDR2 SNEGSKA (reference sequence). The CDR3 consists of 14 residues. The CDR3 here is CSGRRPAGQETQYF. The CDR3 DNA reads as TGCAGTGGACGACGGCCAGCGGGGCAAGAGACCCAGTACTTC.

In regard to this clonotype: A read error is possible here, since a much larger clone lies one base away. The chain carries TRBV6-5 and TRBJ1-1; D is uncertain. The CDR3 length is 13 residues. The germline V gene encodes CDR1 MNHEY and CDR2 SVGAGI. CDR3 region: CASSSTGIADAFF. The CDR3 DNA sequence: TGTGCCAGCAGTTCCACTGGGATCGCTGACGCTTTCTTT.

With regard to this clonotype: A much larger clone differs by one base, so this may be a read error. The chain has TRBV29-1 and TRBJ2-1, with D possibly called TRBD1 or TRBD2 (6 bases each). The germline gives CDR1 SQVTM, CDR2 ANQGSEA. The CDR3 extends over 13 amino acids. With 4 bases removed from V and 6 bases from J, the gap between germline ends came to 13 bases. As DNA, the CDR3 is TGCAGCGTTGCTCTCGGGGGCTTCAATGAGCAGTTCTTC. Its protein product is CSVALGGFNEQFF.

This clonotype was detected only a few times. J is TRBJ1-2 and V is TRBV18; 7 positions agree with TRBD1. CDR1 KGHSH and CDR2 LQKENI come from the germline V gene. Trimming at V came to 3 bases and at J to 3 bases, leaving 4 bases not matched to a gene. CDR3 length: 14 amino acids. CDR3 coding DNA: TGTGCCAGCTCACCGAGGCAGGGGGACTATGGCTACACCTTC. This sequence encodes CASSPRQGDYGYTF.

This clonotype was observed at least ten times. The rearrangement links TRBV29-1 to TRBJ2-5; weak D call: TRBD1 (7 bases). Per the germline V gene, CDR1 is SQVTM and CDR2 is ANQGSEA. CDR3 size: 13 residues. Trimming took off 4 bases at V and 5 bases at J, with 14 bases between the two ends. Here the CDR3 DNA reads TGCAGCGTTGCGGGGGACAGTTGGGAGACCCAGTACTTC. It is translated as CSVAGDSWETQYF.

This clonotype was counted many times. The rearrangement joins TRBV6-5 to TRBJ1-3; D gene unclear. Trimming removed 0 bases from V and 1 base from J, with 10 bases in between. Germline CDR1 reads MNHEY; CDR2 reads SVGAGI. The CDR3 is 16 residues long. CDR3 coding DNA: TGTGCCAGCAGTTACTCCTATGGTAGATCTGGAAACACCATATATTTT. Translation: CASSYSYGRSGNTIYF.

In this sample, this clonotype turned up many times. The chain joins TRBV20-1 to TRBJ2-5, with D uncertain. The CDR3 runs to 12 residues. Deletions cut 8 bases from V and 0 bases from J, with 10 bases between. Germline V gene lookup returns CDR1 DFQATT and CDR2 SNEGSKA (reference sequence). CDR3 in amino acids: CSSLGHQETQYF. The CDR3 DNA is TGCAGTAGCCTCGGCCACCAAGAGACCCAGTACTTC.